The text below deals with one T cell receptor (beta chain). Per the original methods: Estimation of nucleated cell counts was performed using reference gene primer amplification. Libraries were prepared by immunoSEQ multiplex PCR; TCRdb keeps only in-frame clonotypes and omits some of them. That table supplies the V and J calls and clone size; D and trimming were determined from the DNA. The table has 200,000 to 250,000 clones, 88% seen once; the top ten hold more than 1.4%. These data come from a study of blood T cell repertoires in COVID-19. Study context: From the United States, Italy and Spain came samples of acute and convalescent COVID-19. PBMCs, B-cell-depleted T cells, or T cells were the source of the cDNA or gDNA that made up the material.

V was trimmed by 0 bases and J by 7 bases, leaving 6 bases between them. Germline CDR1 reads KGHDR; CDR2 reads SFDVKD. The CDR3 loop spans 13 amino acids. This chain uses TRBV24-1 with TRBJ2-1, with D uncertain. Sample: peripheral blood. The TCR sequence derives from a man aged 18 to 30 with active or convalescent COVID-19. The CDR3 protein is CATSDLYQNEQFF. DNA for the CDR3: TGTGCCACCAGTGATTTGTATCAGAATGAGCAGTTCTTC.